The 20 T cell receptor beta chains below come from one sample, sequenced in a study of cytomegalovirus exposure and HLA in healthy donors. The primer mix had 60 Vbeta and 13 Jbeta primers. The data were produced by immunoSEQ multiplex PCR, yet TCRdb's version contains in-frame clones alone and is incomplete. The table lists approximately 79,000 clones, about 78% of them singletons, with less than 7% in the top ten. Sequencing was carried out using PBMCs. Every receptor here comes from a male donor in good health and CMV-seropositive.

This clone was observed once. The CDR3 is CASSRTGMDEKLFF. CDR3 DNA: TGTGCCAGCAGCAGGACAGGGATGGATGAAAAACTGTTTTTT. This rearrangement joins TRBV7-8 to TRBJ1-4; 8 positions match TRBD1. From germline, CDR1 is SGHVS and CDR2 FQNEAQ. V lost 5 bases and J lost 6; bases outside the gene matches: 5. The CDR3 is 14 amino acids.

The rearrangement joins TRBV28 to TRBJ1-1; 9 bases map to TRBD1. Germline V CDR1 and CDR2: MDHEN, SYDVKM. The CDR3 is 14 residues long. Trimming took 5 bases from V and 5 from J; bases not matched to a gene: 6. Here the CDR3 reads CASSTGGAKTEAFF. The CDR3 nucleotides are TGTGCCAGCAGTACAGGGGGCGCGAAAACTGAAGCTTTCTTT.

This clone was observed a handful of times. The CDR3 sequence is CASSWDSFPYEQYF. The CDR3 nucleotides read TGTGCCAGCAGCTGGGACTCCTTTCCCTACGAGCAGTACTTC. The genes are TRBV11-2 and TRBJ2-7; tentative D call: TRBD2 (6 bases). Per germline, CDR1 SGHAT and CDR2 FQNNGV. Between the trimmed V and J ends, which lost 4 bases and 2 bases, there was a span of 12 bases. The CDR3 consists of 14 residues.

V and J are TRBV27 and TRBJ2-3, with D possibly being TRBD1 (5 bases). The germline V gene encodes CDR1 MNHEY and CDR2 SMNVEV (reference sequence). There are 11 residues in the CDR3. V was shortened by 4 bases and J by 7 bases, with 6 bases between the two germline ends. CDR3 sequence reads: CASSSGNTQYF. CDR3 sequence (DNA): TGTGCCAGCAGTTCAGGGAATACGCAGTATTTT.

The chain combines TRBV10-3 with TRBJ2-1; 8 bases fit TRBD2. Per the germline V gene, CDR1 is ENHRY and CDR2 is SYGVKD. The CDR3 totals 12 residues. After removal of 9 bases from V and 6 bases from J, the junction contained 4 bases not matched to a gene. CDR3 residues: CAIPGGVNEQFF. The CDR3 region has the DNA TGTGCCATACCGGGGGGGGTCAATGAGCAGTTCTTC.

There are a few counts of this clone. V and J are TRBV5-4 and TRBJ2-2, with D perhaps TRBD2 (5 bases). This CDR3 comprises 15 residues. The V gene's germline CDR1 is SGHNT and CDR2 YYREEE (reference sequence). Trimming took off 4 bases at V and 0 bases at J, with 10 bases between the two ends. The DNA of the CDR3 is TGTGCCAGCAGCCCCGGACTGACGAACACCGGGGAGCTGTTTTTT. Amino acid sequence: CASSPGLTNTGELFF.

The chain employs TRBV5-6 and TRBJ2-3; D is unclear. V was shortened by 0 bases and J by 0 bases, with 5 bases between the two germline ends. Per the germline V gene, CDR1 is SGHDT and CDR2 is YYEEEE. The CDR3 covers 14 residues. CDR3: CASSLVRSTDTQYF. Here the CDR3 DNA reads TGTGCCAGCAGCTTGGTCAGAAGCACAGATACGCAGTATTTT.

The chain uses TRBV27 and TRBJ1-2; 7 bases fit TRBD1. Trimming cost V 3 bases and J 6 bases; bases outside gene matches: 7. The CDR3 loop spans 14 amino acids. Germline-derived CDR1 and CDR2 are MNHEY and SMNVEV (reference sequence). For the CDR3, the DNA is TGTGCCAGCAGTTTTTACAGGGGAAGCGATGGCTACACCTTC. Amino acid sequence: CASSFYRGSDGYTF.

J is TRBJ1-1 and V is TRBV6-1; D unresolved. The CDR3 length is 13 residues. The germline V gene encodes CDR1 MNHNS and CDR2 SASEGT. The V end was cut by 1 base, the J end by 7 bases, with 10 bases between. The CDR3 sequence: CASSEVERDEAFF. As DNA, the CDR3 is TGTGCCAGCAGTGAAGTTGAACGGGATGAAGCTTTCTTT.

The V gene is TRBV29-1, the J gene TRBJ2-7; D might be TRBD2 (6 bases). Trimming shortened V by 4 bases and J by 6 bases, and 10 bases separated the two germline ends. Looked up from germline, CDR1 is SQVTM and CDR2 is ANQGSEA. The CDR3 extends over 11 amino acids. CDR3 bases: TGCAGCGTTGTGGGGGGTAGCGAGCAGTACTTC. Translation: CSVVGGSEQYF.

This chain uses TRBV10-3 with TRBJ1-3, with D possibly TRBD1 on 5 matching bases. Germline CDR1 is ENHRY and CDR2 is SYGVKD. The V and J ends lost 7 bases and 1 base respectively, with 8 bases between them. The CDR3 length is 13 residues. CDR3 protein: CAITGMSGNTIYF. For the CDR3, the DNA is TGTGCCATCACAGGGATGTCTGGAAACACCATATATTTT.

This clone was found a few times. This chain connects TRBV2 to TRBJ1-1, with unresolved D. V lost 1 base, J lost 3 bases, and 9 bases lay in between. The CDR3 consists of 14 residues. Germline V lookup: CDR1 SNHLY, CDR2 FYNNEI. DNA for the CDR3: TGTGCCAGCAGTGAAGGGGCAGGCGACACTGAAGCTTTCTTT. Protein product: CASSEGAGDTEAFF.

The chain is built from TRBV19 and TRBJ1-1; D unresolved. Germline V gives CDR1 LNHDA, CDR2 SQIVND (reference sequence). Trimming pared 5 bases from V and 3 bases from J, leaving 13 bases between. The CDR3 runs to 14 residues. The CDR3 is CASSSPTHYTEAFF. The DNA for the CDR3 is TGTGCCAGTAGTTCCCCGACACATTACACTGAAGCTTTCTTT.

The V gene is TRBV28, the J gene TRBJ1-4, with a possible D match to TRBD1 (5 bases). The CDR3 length is 15 residues. V lost 6 bases and J lost 7, with 18 bases in between. Germline assignment: CDR1 MDHEN and CDR2 SYDVKM. The CDR3 loop reads CASRDSGLLSEKLFF. In DNA, the CDR3 is TGTGCCAGCAGAGACTCGGGACTTCTGAGTGAAAAACTGTTTTTT.

This sequence joins TRBV19 and TRBJ2-7, with D possibly matching TRBD1 (5 bases). This CDR3 region has 13 residues. V dropped 6 bases and J dropped 6 bases, with 15 bases sitting between them. Germline V gives CDR1 LNHDA, CDR2 SQIVND (reference sequence). CDR3 nucleotide sequence: TGTGCCAGTAGCGTGACCAGGGCAGGCGAGCAGTACTTC. Amino acid sequence: CASSVTRAGEQYF.

This clone was seen just once. CDR3 nucleotides: TGCGCCAGCAGCCAAGATCCATCTAGCGGGACAACCAAATACGAGCAGTACTTC. The encoded protein is CASSQDPSSGTTKYEQYF. The chain carries TRBV4-1 and TRBJ2-7; 9 positions match TRBD2. V shed 0 bases and J 4 bases; nucleotides not matched to a gene: 13. The germline gives CDR1 MGHRA, CDR2 YSYEKL. The CDR3 extends over 18 amino acids.

The rearrangement uses TRBV6-5 and TRBJ1-2; 9 positions match TRBD1. Germline values: CDR1 MNHEY, CDR2 SVGAGI. There are 13 residues in the CDR3. Germline trimming cut 6 bases from V and 6 bases from J; bases unmatched to any gene: 5. The CDR3 sequence: CASSPGTGNGYTF. Here the CDR3 DNA reads TGTGCCAGCAGCCCCGGGACAGGGAATGGCTACACCTTC.

The V and J genes are TRBV28 and TRBJ2-1; 7 bases map to TRBD1. The CDR3 covers 13 residues. Germline V gives CDR1 MDHEN, CDR2 SYDVKM. V gave up 10 bases and J gave up 4 bases; unmatched junction bases: 7. The CDR3 here is CANEDRAYNEQFF. CDR3 DNA sequence: TGTGCCAACGAAGACAGGGCATACAATGAGCAGTTCTTC.

V usage is TRBV11-2 and J usage is TRBJ2-1; 7 bases agree with TRBD1. The V gene end was trimmed by 5 bases and the J gene end by 5 bases; junction bases not matched to a gene: 3. In germline, CDR1 is SGHAT, CDR2 FQNNGV. The CDR3 has 13 amino acids. The chain's CDR3 is CASSKQGNNEQFF. The CDR3 coding sequence is TGTGCCAGCAGCAAACAGGGGAACAATGAGCAGTTCTTC.

The CDR3 sequence is CASSRGTGTSTDTQYF. The CDR3 DNA sequence: TGTGCCAGCTCACGCGGGACAGGGACCAGCACAGATACGCAGTATTTT. V is TRBV18 and J is TRBJ2-3, with 9 bases aligning to TRBD1. CDR3 size: 16 residues. V trimming: 4 bases; J trimming: 0 bases; junction bases outside the gene matches: 5. Germline V gives CDR1 KGHSH, CDR2 LQKENI.